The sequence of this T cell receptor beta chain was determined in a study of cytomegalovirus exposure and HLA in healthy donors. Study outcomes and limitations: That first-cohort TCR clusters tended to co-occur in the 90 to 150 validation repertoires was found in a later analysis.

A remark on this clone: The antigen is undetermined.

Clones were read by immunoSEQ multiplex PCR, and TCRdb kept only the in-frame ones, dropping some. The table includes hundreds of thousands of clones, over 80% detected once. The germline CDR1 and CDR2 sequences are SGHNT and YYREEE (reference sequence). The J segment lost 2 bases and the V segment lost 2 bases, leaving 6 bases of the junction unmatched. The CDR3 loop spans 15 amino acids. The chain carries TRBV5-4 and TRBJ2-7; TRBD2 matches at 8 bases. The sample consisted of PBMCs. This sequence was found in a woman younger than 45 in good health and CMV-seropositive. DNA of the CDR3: TGTGCCAGCAGCTTCCGCGGGAGGCCCCCCTACGAGCAGTACTTC. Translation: CASSFRGRPPYEQYF.